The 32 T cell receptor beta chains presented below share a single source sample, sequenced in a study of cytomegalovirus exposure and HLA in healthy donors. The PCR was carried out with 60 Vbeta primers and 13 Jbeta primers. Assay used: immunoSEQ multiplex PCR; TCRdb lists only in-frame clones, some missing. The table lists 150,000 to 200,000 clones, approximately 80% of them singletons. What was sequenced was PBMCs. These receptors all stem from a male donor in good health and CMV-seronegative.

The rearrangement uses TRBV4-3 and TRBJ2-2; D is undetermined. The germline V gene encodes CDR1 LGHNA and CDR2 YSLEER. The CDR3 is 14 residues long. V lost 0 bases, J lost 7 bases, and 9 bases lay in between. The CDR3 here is CASSQDRGNGELFF. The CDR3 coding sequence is TGCGCCAGCAGCCAAGATCGAGGAAACGGGGAGCTGTTTTTT.

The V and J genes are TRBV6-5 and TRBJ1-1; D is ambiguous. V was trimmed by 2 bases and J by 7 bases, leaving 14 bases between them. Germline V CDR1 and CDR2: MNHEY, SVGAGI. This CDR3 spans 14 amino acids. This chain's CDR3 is CASSYGTTRFEAFF. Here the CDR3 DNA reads TGTGCCAGCAGTTACGGCACAACCAGATTTGAAGCTTTCTTT.

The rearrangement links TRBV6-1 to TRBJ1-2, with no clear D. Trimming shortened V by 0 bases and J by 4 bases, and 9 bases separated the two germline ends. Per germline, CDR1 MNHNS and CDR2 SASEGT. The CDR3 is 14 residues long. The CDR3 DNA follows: TGTGCCAGCAGTGAAGCGGTAGGGAGCTATGGCTACACCTTC. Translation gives CASSEAVGSYGYTF.

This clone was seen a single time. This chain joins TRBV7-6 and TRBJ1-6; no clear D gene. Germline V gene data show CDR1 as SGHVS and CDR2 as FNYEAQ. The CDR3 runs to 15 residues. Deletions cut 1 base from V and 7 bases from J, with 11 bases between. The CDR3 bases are TGTGCCAGCAGCTTAGATATGGGCGTCAATTCACCCCTCCACTTT. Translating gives CASSLDMGVNSPLHF.

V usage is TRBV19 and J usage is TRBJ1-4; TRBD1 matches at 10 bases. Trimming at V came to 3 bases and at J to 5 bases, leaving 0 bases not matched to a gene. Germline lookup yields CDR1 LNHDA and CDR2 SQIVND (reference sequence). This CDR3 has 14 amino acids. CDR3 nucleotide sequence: TGTGCCAGTAGTATGGGACAGGGGAATGAAAAACTGTTTTTT. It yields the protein CASSMGQGNEKLFF.

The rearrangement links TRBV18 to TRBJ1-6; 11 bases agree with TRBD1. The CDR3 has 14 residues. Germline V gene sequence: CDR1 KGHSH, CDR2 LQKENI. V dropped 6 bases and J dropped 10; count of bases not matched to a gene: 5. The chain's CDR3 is CASSPDRGQSPLHF. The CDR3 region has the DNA TGTGCCAGCTCTCCGGACAGGGGGCAGTCACCCCTCCACTTT.

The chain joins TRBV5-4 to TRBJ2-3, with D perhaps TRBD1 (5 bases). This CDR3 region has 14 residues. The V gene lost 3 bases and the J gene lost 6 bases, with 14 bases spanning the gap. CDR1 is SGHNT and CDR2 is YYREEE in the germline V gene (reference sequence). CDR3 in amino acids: CASSSAQGWDTQYF. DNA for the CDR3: TGTGCCAGCAGCTCCGCTCAGGGATGGGATACGCAGTATTTT.

The CDR3, as DNA: TGTGCCAGCAGGACAGCTAACTATGGCTACACCTTC. This sequence encodes CASRTANYGYTF. The chain carries TRBV21-1 and TRBJ1-2; TRBD1, as called in the table, went unchecked against the DNA. TRBV21-1 is classified as a pseudogene. The CDR3 length is 12 residues.

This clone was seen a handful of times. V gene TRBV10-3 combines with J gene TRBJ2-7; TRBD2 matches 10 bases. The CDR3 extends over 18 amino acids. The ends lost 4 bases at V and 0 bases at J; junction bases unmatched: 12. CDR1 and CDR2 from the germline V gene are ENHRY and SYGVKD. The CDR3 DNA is TGTGCCATCAGTGGGGGTCTAGCGGGGGAAATCCGCTCCTACGAGCAGTACTTC. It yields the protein CAISGGLAGEIRSYEQYF.

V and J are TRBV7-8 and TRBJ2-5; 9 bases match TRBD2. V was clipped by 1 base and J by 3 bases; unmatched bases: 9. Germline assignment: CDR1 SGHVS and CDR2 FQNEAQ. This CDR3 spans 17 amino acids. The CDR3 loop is CASSLDTGGRAEETQYF. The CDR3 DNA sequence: TGTGCCAGCAGCTTAGACACTGGCGGGAGGGCGGAAGAGACCCAGTACTTC.

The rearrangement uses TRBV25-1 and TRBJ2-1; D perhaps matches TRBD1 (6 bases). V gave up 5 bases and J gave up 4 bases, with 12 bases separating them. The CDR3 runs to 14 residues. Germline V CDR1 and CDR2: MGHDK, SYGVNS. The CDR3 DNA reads TGTGCCAGCAGTCCGCCGGACAGTTACAATGAGCAGTTCTTC. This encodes CASSPPDSYNEQFF.

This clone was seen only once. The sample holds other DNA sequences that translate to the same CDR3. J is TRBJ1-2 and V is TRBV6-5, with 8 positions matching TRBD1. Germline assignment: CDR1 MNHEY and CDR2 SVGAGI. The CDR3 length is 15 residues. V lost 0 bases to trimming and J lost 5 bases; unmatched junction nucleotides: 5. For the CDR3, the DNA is TGTGCCAGCAGTTACTCCCGGGACAGGTTTTATGGCTACACCTTC. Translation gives CASSYSRDRFYGYTF.

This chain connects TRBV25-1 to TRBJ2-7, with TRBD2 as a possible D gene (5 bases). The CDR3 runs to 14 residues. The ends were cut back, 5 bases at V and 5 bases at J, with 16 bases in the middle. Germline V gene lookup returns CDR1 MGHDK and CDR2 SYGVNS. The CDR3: CASSSRGILDEQYF. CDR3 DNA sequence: TGTGCCAGCAGTTCCAGAGGGATTCTGGACGAGCAGTACTTC.

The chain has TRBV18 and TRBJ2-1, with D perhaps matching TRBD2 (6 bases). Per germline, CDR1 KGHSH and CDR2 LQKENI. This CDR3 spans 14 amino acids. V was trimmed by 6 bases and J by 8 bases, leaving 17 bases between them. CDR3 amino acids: CASSAGLAIDEQFF. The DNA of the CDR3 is TGTGCCAGCTCGGCGGGATTGGCCATCGATGAGCAGTTCTTC.

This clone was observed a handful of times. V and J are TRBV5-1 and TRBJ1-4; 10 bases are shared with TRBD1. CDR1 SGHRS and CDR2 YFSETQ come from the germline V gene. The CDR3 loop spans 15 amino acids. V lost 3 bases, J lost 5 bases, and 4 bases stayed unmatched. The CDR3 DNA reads TGCGCCAGCAGCTGGACAGGGGGAGGGAATGAAAAACTGTTTTTT. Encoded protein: CASSWTGGGNEKLFF.

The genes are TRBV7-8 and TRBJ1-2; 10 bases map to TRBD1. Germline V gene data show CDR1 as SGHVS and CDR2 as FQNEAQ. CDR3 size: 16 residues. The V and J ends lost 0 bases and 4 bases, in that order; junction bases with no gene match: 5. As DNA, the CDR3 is TGTGCCAGCAGCTTAGCGGGACAGGGGAGCGCCTATGGCTACACCTTC. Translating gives CASSLAGQGSAYGYTF.

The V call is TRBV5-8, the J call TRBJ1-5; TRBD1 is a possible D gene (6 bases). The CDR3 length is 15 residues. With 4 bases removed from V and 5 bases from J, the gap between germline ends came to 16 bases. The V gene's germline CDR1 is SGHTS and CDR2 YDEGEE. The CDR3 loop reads CASSPNGGADQPQHF. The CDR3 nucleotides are TGTGCCAGCAGCCCCAATGGGGGGGCCGATCAGCCCCAGCATTTT.

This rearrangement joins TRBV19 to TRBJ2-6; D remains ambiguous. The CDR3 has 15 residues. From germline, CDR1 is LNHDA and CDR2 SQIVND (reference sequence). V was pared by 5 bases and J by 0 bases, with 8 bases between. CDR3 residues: CASSVDNSGANVLTF. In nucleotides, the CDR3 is TGTGCCAGTAGTGTCGACAACTCTGGGGCCAACGTCCTGACTTTC.

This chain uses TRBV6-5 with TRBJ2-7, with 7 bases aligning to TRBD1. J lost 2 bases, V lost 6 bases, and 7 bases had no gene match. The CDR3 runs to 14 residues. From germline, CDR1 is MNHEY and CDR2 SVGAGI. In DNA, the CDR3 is TGTGCCAGCAGCTTTTGGGACAGAACCTACGAGCAGTACTTC. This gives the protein CASSFWDRTYEQYF.

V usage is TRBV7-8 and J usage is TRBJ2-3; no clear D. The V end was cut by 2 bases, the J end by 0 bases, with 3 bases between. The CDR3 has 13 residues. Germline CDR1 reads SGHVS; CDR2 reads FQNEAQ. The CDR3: CASSLPSTDTQYF. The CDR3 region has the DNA TGTGCCAGCAGCTTACCGAGCACAGATACGCAGTATTTT.

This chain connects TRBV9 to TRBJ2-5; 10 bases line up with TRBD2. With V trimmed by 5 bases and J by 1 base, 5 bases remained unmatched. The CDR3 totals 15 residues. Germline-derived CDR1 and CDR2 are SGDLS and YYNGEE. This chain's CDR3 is CASSIGLAAQETQYF. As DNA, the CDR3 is TGTGCCAGCAGTATCGGACTAGCGGCCCAAGAGACCCAGTACTTC.

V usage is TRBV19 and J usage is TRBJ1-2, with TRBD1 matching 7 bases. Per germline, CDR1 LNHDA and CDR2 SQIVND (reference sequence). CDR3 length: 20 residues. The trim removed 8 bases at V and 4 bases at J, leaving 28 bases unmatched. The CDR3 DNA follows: TGTGCCAGTTCTAACCGACCCGGATTGGGACAGTCCCCCAAGTTCTATGGCTACACCTTC. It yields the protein CASSNRPGLGQSPKFYGYTF.

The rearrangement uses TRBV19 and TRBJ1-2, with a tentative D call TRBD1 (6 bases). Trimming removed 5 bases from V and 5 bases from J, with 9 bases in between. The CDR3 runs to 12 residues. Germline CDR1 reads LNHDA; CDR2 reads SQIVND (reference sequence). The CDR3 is CASSLGQYGYTF. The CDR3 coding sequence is TGTGCCAGTAGTCTCGGACAGTATGGCTACACCTTC.

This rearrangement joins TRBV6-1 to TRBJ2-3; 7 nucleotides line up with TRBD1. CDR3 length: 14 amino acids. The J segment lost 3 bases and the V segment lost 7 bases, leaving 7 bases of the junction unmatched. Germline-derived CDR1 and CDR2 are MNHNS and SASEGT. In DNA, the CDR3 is TGTGCCAGCACGACAGGGAGTCAGACAGATACGCAGTATTTT. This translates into CASTTGSQTDTQYF.

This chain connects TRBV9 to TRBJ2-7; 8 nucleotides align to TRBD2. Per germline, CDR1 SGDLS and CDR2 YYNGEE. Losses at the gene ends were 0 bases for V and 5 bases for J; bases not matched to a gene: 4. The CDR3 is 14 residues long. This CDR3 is CASSVGVSGDEQYF. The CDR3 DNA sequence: TGTGCCAGCAGCGTAGGGGTTAGCGGGGACGAGCAGTACTTC.

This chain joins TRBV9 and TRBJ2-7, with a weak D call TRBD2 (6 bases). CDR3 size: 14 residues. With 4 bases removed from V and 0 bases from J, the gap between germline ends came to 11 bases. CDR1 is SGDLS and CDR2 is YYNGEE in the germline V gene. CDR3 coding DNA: TGTGCCAGCAGCCTGACTAGACTCTCCTACGAGCAGTACTTC. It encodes CASSLTRLSYEQYF.

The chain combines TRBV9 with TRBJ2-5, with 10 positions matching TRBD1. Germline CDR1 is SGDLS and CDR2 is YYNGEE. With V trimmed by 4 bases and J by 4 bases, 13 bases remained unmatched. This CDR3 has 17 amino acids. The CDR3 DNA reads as TGTGCCAGCAGCCCATGGGGGGGGACAGGGGTAGGAGAGACCCAGTACTTC. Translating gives CASSPWGGTGVGETQYF.

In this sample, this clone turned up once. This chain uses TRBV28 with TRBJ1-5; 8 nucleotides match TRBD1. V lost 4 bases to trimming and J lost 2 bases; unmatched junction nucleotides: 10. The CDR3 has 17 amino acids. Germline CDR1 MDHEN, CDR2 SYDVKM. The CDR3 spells CASSSQQGAGGNQPQHF. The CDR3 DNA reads TGTGCCAGCAGTTCCCAGCAGGGGGCTGGGGGCAATCAGCCCCAGCATTTT.

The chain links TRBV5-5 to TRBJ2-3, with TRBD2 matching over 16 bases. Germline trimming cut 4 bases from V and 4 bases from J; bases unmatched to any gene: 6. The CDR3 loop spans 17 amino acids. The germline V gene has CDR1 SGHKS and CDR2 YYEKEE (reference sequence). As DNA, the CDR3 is TGTGCCAGCAGCCCGGGACTAGCGGGGGGGCGCGCAGATACGCAGTATTTT. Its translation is CASSPGLAGGRADTQYF.

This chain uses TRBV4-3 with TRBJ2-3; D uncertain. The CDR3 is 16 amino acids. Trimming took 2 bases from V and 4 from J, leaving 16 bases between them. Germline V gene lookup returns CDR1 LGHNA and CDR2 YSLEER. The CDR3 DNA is TGCGCCAGCAGCCAAACTGCCCCTTTCGGGTCAGATACGCAGTATTTT. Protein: CASSQTAPFGSDTQYF.

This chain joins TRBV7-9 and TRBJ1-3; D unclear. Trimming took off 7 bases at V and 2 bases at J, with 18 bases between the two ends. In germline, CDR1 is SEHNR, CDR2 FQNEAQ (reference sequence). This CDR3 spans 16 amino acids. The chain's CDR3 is CASIRWEGSTGNTIYF. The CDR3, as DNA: TGTGCCAGCATCCGGTGGGAGGGATCAACTGGAAACACCATATATTTT.

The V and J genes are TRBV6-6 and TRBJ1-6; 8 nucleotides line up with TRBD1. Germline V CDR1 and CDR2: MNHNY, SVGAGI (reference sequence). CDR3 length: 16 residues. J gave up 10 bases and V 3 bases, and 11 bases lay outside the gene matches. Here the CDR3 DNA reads TGTGCCAGCAGTTATTTACTTGGACAGGGAGGATCACCCCTCCACTTT. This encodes CASSYLLGQGGSPLHF.